Below are 18 T cell receptor beta chains sequenced from a single sample in a study of human T cells and chemical hapten exposure. TCRdb recomputed calls from the RACE reads with MiXCR, one row per CDR3 protein. The data hold under 200,000 distinct CDR3 sequences, with roughly 15% observed a single time. Specified time point: patch test 1, 2 weeks after DPC sensitization. The treatment denotes: therapeutic diphenylcyclopropenone sensitization with weekly scalp DPC. The specimen comprised whole blood, sampled in connection with sensitization to the hapten diphenylcyclopropenone (DPC). These receptors all stem from a woman in her 30s with alopecia areata. Some clones in this sample may be carry-over from other donors' samples.

This clonotype came up many times. The chain is built from TRBV7-9 and TRBJ2-1, with 14 bases lining up with TRBD2. The J segment lost 4 bases and the V segment lost 5 bases, leaving 10 bases of the junction unmatched. Germline CDR1 reads SEHNR; CDR2 reads FQNEAQ (reference sequence). This CDR3 has 18 amino acids. The CDR3 here is CASSPTSGRAGRYNEQFF. The CDR3 coding sequence is TGTGCCAGCAGCCCGACTAGCGGGAGGGCCGGACGATACAATGAGCAGTTCTTC. Full variable domain (rest looked up from reference TRBV7-9 and TRBJ2-1): DTGVSQNPRHKITKRGQNVTFRCDPISEHNRLYWYRQTLGQGPEFLTYFQNEAQLEKSRLLSDRFSAERPKGSFSTLEIQRTEQGDSAMYLCASSPTSGRAGRYNEQFFGPGTRLTVL.

The chain recombines TRBV7-9 with TRBJ2-3, with a weak D call TRBD1 (5 bases). Trimming removed 5 bases from V and 4 bases from J, with 19 bases in between. Germline-derived CDR1 and CDR2 are SEHNR and FQNEAQ (reference sequence). The CDR3 covers 16 residues. CDR3: CASSPGARQSSDTQYF. CDR3 nucleotide sequence: TGTGCCAGCAGCCCCGGCGCGAGACAGTCGTCAGATACGCAGTATTTT.

This clonotype was picked up a small number of times. The V call is TRBV28, the J call TRBJ1-5; D is uncertain. The CDR3 length is 13 residues. The V end lost 1 base, the J end lost 9 bases, and 10 bases lay between the germline ends. The V gene's germline CDR1 is MDHEN and CDR2 SYDVKM. The CDR3 loop reads CASSLFVRRPQHF. For the CDR3, the DNA is TGTGCCAGCAGTTTATTTGTCCGTCGGCCCCAGCATTTT.

There are a few counts of this clonotype. The chain joins TRBV20-1 to TRBJ1-3; D perhaps matches TRBD1 (6 bases). Trimming removed 2 bases at V and 8 bases at J, with 10 bases between. Per the germline V gene, CDR1 is DFQATT and CDR2 is SNEGSKA (reference sequence). The CDR3 covers 12 residues. CDR3 residues: CSARRTADTIYF. In DNA, the CDR3 is TGCAGTGCTAGACGGACAGCGGACACCATATATTTT.

The chain recombines TRBV6-6 with TRBJ2-7; 9 bases fit TRBD1. This CDR3 is built from 12 residues. Germline trimming cut 7 bases from V and 6 bases from J; bases unmatched to any gene: 4. Germline assignment: CDR1 MNHNY and CDR2 SVGAGI (reference sequence). The CDR3 DNA is TGTGCCAGCACCTCGACAGGGGGCGAGCAGTACTTC. Its protein is CASTSTGGEQYF.

This clonotype was counted between two and nine times. The genes are TRBV6-2 or TRBV6-3 and TRBJ1-1; D is unresolved. CDR1 MNHEY and CDR2 SVGEGT come from the germline V gene. The CDR3 is 17 residues long. Deletions cut 4 bases from V and 0 bases from J, with 18 bases between. This chain's CDR3 is CASSWRREGGMNTEAFF. The CDR3 nucleotides are TGTGCCAGCAGTTGGAGAAGGGAGGGAGGAATGAACACTGAAGCTTTCTTT.

This clonotype was seen only a few times. Its ends do not fully match the called genes, so a read error is possible. CDR3 in amino acids: CASSGSRQGVQVF. The CDR3 DNA follows: TGTGCCAGCAGTGGGTCACGACAGGGGGTTCAGGTTTTT. The rearrangement links TRBV6-1 to TRBJ1-4; 9 bases line up with TRBD1. Germline assignment: CDR1 MNHNS and CDR2 SASEGT. This CDR3 is built from 13 residues.

This clonotype was counted a few times. The chain is built from TRBV29-1 and TRBJ2-1, with 9 bases fitting TRBD1. The CDR3 sequence is 14 residues long. V shed 5 bases and J 4 bases; nucleotides not matched to a gene: 6. The germline V gene encodes CDR1 SQVTM and CDR2 ANQGSEA. In DNA form, the CDR3 reads TGCAGCGTTCTGGGGGGACAGGGATACAATGAGCAGTTCTTC. It specifies CSVLGGQGYNEQFF.

Many counts were recorded for this clonotype. This chain joins TRBV7-3 and TRBJ2-1, with a tentative D call TRBD1 (5 bases). V shed 1 base and J shed 1 base, with 8 bases lying between them. This CDR3 region has 15 residues. Germline-derived CDR1 and CDR2 are SGHTA and FQGTGA. CDR3 protein: CASSLIRGSYNEQFF. The CDR3 DNA reads TGTGCCAGCAGCTTAATTAGGGGTTCCTACAATGAGCAGTTCTTC.

The chain carries TRBV18 and TRBJ2-1, with D perhaps assigned TRBD1 or TRBD2 (5 bases each). V lost 0 bases to trimming and J lost 2 bases, with 8 bases between them. The length of the CDR3 is 15 residues. Germline V gene lookup returns CDR1 KGHSH and CDR2 LQKENI. CDR3 sequence (DNA): TGTGCCAGCTCACCACCGGGGGTCGCCTACAATGAGCAGTTCTTC. The encoded protein is CASSPPGVAYNEQFF.

This clonotype showed up just a few times. The chain has TRBV7-2 and TRBJ2-7; 9 positions match TRBD2. V lost 1 base and J lost 1; bases outside the gene matches: 2. This CDR3 has 15 residues. Germline V gene data show CDR1 as SGHTA and CDR2 as FQGNSA. This CDR3 reads CASSLDLAGSYEQYF. The CDR3 DNA follows: TGTGCCAGCAGCTTAGATCTAGCGGGGTCCTACGAGCAGTACTTC. The full variable domain, with the rest looked up from reference TRBV7-2 and TRBJ2-7, is GAGVSQSPSNKVTEKGKDVELRCDPISGHTALYWYRQSLGQGLEFLIYFQGNSAPDKSGLPSDRFSAERTGGSVSTLTIQRTQQEDSAVYLCASSLDLAGSYEQYFGPGTRLTVT.

The V call is TRBV4-3, the J call TRBJ2-2; D is undetermined. CDR1 and CDR2 from the germline V gene are LGHNA and YSLEER. The CDR3 sequence is 13 residues long. Trimming left V 5 bases short and J 4 bases short, with 8 bases between. The DNA of the CDR3 is TGCGCCAGCAGCTATGAGCTCACCGGGGAGCTGTTTTTT. Translating gives CASSYELTGELFF.

V is TRBV6-1 and J is TRBJ1-4; perhaps TRBD1 as D (6 bases). Germline V lookup: CDR1 MNHNS, CDR2 SASEGT. V gave up 7 bases and J gave up 8 bases, with 20 bases separating them. This CDR3 comprises 15 residues. The CDR3 sequence is CASTQAQGPWEKLFF. Written as DNA, the CDR3 is TGTGCCAGCACTCAGGCACAGGGCCCCTGGGAAAAACTGTTTTTT.

This clonotype was found many times. The chain uses TRBV20-1 and TRBJ2-1, with 7 bases that match TRBD2. The CDR3 runs to 14 residues. Germline V gives CDR1 DFQATT, CDR2 SNEGSKA (reference sequence). V trimming: 3 bases; J trimming: 4 bases; junction bases outside the gene matches: 6. Written as DNA, the CDR3 is TGCAGTGCTAGCGTCCTAGCGGTTTACAATGAGCAGTTCTTC. Its translation: CSASVLAVYNEQFF.

This clonotype was recorded a few times. The rearrangement uses TRBV6-2 or TRBV6-3 and TRBJ1-5, with unresolved D. Trimming took off 5 bases at V and 0 bases at J, with 14 bases between the two ends. CDR1 and CDR2 (germline): MNHEY, SVGEGT. The CDR3 runs to 16 residues. The CDR3, as DNA: TGTGCCAGCAGTGACAAGGGATTTTATAGCAATCAGCCCCAGCATTTT. It translates to CASSDKGFYSNQPQHF.

This chain connects TRBV7-2 to TRBJ2-1; TRBD1 or TRBD2 may be the D gene (5 bases each). V was cut by 4 bases and J by 4 bases, with 8 bases left in between. This CDR3 has 13 residues. Per germline, CDR1 SGHTA and CDR2 FQGNSA. The CDR3: CASSSGRYNEQFF. CDR3 in DNA: TGTGCCAGCAGCTCGGGACGGTACAATGAGCAGTTCTTC.

The chain links TRBV11-2 to TRBJ2-3; D is possibly TRBD2 (5 bases). V gave up 6 bases and J gave up 3 bases, with 10 bases separating them. This CDR3 comprises 13 residues. Germline assignment: CDR1 SGHAT and CDR2 FQNNGV. CDR3 nucleotides: TGTGCCAGCAGTTTCGGGGTGACAGATACGCAGTATTTT. This encodes CASSFGVTDTQYF.

Only one count was recorded for this clonotype. The rearrangement uses TRBV11-3 and TRBJ1-4; 7 nucleotides agree with TRBD1. The germline V gene has CDR1 SGHNT and CDR2 YENEEA. Trimming at V came to 3 bases and at J to 7 bases, leaving 8 bases not matched to a gene. The CDR3 length is 15 residues. CDR3 nucleotides: TGTGCCAGCAGCTTCCGACAGGGAAGTTCTGAAAAACTGTTTTTT. It encodes CASSFRQGSSEKLFF.